The T cell receptor (beta chain) described here comes from a study of blood T cells in healthy people across ages. The study, taken as a whole, reports: When set beside aged donors, long-lived donors presented more naive CD4+ cells and higher diversity. Age brought a roughly linear fall in TCR beta diversity measured per million T cells.

The germline gives CDR1 SGDLS, CDR2 YYNGEE. This CDR3 is built from 14 residues. Details on this clonotype: Its antigen remains unknown.

Then a second PCR, running about 6 to 11 cycles, was carried out with a sample-barcoded 5' primer and a J-beta primer mix. All samples gave at least 2.5 million CDR3-containing paired-end reads. Each CDR3 protein gets one entry after TCRdb re-called the 5' RACE reads with MiXCR. Of 1,500,000 or so distinct CDR3 sequences in the sample, around 55% were seen once. This chain connects TRBV9 to TRBJ2-7; perhaps TRBD1 as D (6 bases). Near its end, the DNA agrees better with TRBJ2-5, so the J call may be wrong. The clonotype comes from a man younger than 35 in good health. Sequences were obtained from blood. The CDR3 protein is CASSPWETGETQYF. The CDR3 nucleotides read TGTGCCAGCAGTCCCTGGGAAACAGGGGAGACCCAGTACTTC.